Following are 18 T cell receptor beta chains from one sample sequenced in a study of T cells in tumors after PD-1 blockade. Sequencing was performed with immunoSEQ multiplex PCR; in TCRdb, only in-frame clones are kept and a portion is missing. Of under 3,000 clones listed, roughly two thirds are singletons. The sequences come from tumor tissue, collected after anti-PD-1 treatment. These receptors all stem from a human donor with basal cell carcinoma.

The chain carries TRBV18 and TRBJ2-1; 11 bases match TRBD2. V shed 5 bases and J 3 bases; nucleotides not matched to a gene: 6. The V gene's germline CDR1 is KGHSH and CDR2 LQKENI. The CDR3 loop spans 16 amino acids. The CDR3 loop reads CASSFSGGAFYNEQFF. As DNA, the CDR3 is TGTGCCAGCTCATTTAGCGGGGGGGCCTTCTACAATGAGCAGTTCTTC. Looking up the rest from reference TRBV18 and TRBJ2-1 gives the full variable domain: NAGVMQNPRHLVRRRGQEARLRCSPMKGHSHVYWYRQLPEEGLKFMVYLQKENIIDESGMPKERFSAEFPKEGPSILRIQQVVRGDSAAYFCASSFSGGAFYNEQFFGPGTRLTVL.

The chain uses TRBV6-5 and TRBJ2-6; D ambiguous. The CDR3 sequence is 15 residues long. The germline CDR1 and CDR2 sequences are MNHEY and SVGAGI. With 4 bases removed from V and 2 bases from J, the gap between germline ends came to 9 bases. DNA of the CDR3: TGTGCCAGCAGTTCGGCCAAGGCTGGGGCCAACGTCCTGACTTTC. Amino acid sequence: CASSSAKAGANVLTF.

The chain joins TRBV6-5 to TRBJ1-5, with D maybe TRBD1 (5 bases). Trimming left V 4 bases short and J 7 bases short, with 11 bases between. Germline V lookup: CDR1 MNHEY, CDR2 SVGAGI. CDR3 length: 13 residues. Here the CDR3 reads CASSSQQGQPQHF. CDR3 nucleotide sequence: TGTGCCAGCAGTTCCCAGCAGGGCCAGCCCCAGCATTTT.

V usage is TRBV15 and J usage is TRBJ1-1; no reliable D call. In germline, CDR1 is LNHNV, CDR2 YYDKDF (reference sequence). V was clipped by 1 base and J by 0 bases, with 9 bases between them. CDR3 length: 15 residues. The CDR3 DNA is TGTGCCACCAGCAGAGTAGACCTAATGAACACTGAAGCTTTCTTT. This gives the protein CATSRVDLMNTEAFF.

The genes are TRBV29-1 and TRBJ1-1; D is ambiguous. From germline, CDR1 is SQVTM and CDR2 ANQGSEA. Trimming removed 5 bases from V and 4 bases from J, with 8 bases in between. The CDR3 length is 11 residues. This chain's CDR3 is CSVSGGTEAFF. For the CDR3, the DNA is TGCAGCGTTTCGGGAGGCACTGAAGCTTTCTTT.

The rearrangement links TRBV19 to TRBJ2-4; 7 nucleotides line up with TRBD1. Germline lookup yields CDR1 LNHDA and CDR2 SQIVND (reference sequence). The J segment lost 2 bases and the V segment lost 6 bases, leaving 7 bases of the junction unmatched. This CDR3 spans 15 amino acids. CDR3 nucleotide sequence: TGTGCCAGTAGCCCAGACAGGGCATCCAAAAACATTCAGTACTTC. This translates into CASSPDRASKNIQYF.

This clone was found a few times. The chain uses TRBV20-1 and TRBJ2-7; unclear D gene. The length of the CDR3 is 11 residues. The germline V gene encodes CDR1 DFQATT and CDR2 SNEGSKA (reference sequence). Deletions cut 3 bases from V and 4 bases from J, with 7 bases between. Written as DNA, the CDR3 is TGCAGTGCTAGTATTGGGTACGAGCAGTACTTC. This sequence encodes CSASIGYEQYF.

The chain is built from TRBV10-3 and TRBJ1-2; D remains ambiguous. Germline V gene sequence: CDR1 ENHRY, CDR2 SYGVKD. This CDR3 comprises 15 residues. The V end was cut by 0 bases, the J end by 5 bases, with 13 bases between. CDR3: CAISESRTRTYGYTF. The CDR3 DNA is TGTGCCATCAGTGAGTCGAGAACCCGGACTTATGGCTACACCTTC.

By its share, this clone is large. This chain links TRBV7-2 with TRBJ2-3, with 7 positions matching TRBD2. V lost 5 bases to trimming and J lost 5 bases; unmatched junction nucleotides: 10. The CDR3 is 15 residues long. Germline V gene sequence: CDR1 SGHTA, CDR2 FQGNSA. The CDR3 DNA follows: TGTGCCAGCAGCCCGAGCGGGGTTGGGTTAGATACGCAGTATTTT. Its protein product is CASSPSGVGLDTQYF.

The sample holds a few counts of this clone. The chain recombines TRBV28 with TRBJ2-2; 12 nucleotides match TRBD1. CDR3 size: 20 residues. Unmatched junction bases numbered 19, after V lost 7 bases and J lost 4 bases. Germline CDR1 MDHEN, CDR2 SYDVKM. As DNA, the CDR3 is TGTGCCAGCACCTTTATGGGGCCGGGACAGGGGGCCCCAGGCACCGGGGAGCTGTTTTTT. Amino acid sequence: CASTFMGPGQGAPGTGELFF.

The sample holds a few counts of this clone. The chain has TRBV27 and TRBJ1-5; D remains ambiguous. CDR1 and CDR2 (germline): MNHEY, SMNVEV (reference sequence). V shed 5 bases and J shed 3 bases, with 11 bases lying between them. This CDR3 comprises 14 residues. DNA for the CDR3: TGTGCCAGCAGTCGGCAGAGCCACAATCAGCCCCAGCATTTT. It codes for CASSRQSHNQPQHF.

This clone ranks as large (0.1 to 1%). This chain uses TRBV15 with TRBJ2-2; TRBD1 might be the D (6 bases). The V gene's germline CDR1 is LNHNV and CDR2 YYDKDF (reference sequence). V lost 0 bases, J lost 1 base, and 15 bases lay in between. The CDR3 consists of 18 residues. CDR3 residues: CATSRDSRGRVNTGELFF. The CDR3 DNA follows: TGTGCCACCAGCAGAGATAGCAGGGGCAGGGTGAACACCGGGGAGCTGTTTTTT.

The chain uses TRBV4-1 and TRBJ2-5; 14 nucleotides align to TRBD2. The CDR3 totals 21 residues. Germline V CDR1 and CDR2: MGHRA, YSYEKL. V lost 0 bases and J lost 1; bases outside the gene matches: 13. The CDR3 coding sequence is TGCGCCAGCAGCCAAGAGAGTTTCGGGACTAGCGGGAGAGGGGCCCAAGAGACCCAGTACTTC. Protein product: CASSQESFGTSGRGAQETQYF.

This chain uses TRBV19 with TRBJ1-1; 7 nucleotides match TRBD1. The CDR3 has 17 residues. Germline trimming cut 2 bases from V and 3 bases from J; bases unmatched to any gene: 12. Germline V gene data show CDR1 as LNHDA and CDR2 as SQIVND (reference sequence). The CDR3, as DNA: TGTGCCAGTAGTATACGTTTAGGGGGCGCCTTGTACACTGAAGCTTTCTTT. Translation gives CASSIRLGGALYTEAFF. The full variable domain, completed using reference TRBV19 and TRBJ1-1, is DGGITQSPKYLFRKEGQNVTLSCEQNLNHDAMYWYRQDPGQGLRLIYYSQIVNDFQKGDIAEGYSVSREKKESFPLTVTSAQKNPTAFYLCASSIRLGGALYTEAFFGQGTRLTVV.

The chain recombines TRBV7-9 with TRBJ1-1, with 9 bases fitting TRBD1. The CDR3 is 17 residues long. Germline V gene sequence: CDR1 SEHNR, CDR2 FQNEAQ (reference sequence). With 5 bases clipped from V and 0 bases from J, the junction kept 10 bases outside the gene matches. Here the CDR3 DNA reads TGTGCCAGCAGCAAACCCGGGACAGGGTTTATGAACACTGAAGCTTTCTTT. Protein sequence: CASSKPGTGFMNTEAFF.

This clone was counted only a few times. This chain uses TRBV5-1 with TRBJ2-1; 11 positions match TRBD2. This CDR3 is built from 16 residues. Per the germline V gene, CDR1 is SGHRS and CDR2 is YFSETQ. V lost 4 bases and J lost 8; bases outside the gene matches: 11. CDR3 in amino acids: CASSRVAGGSVDEQFF. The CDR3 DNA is TGCGCCAGCAGCCGAGTAGCGGGAGGGTCGGTCGATGAGCAGTTCTTC.

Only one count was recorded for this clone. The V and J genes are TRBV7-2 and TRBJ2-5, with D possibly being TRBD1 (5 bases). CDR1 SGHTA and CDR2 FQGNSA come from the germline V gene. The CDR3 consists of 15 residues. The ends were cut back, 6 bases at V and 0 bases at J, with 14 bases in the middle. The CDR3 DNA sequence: TGTGCCAGCAGTCGTGGGGCCTCGTACCAAGAGACCCAGTACTTC. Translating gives CASSRGASYQETQYF.

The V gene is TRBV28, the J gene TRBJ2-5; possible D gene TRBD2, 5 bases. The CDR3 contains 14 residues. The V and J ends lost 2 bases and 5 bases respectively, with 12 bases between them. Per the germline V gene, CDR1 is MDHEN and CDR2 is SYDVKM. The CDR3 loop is CASSLGFERETQYF. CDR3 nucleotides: TGTGCCAGCAGTTTAGGTTTTGAGCGGGAGACCCAGTACTTC.